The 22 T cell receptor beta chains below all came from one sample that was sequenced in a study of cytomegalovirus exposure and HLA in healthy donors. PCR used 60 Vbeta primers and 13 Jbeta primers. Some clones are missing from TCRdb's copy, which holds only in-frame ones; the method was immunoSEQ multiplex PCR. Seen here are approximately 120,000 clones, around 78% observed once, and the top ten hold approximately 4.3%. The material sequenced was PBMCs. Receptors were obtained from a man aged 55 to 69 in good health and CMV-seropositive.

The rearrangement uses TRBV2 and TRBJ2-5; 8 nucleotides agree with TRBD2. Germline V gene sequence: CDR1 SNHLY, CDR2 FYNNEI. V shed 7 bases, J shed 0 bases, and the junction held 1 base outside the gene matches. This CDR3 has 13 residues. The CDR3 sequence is CASTGGYQETQYF. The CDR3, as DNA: TGTGCCAGCACGGGGGGGTACCAAGAGACCCAGTACTTC.

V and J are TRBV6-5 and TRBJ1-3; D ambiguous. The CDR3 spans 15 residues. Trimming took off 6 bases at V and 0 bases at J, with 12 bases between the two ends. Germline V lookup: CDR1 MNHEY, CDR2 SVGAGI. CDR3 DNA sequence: TGTGCCAGCAGCCTAGAATTCCTCTCTGGAAACACCATATATTTT. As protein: CASSLEFLSGNTIYF.

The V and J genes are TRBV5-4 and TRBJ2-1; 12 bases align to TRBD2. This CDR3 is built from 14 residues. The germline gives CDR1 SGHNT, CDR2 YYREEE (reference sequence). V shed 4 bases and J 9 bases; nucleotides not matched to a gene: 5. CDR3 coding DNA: TGTGCCAGCAGCCGGACTAGCGGGGTTCTTGAGCAGTTCTTC. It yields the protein CASSRTSGVLEQFF. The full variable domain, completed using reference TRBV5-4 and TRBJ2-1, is ETGVTQSPTHLIKTRGQQVTLRCSSQSGHNTVSWYQQALGQGPQFIFQYYREEENGRGNFPPRFSGLQFPNYSSELNVNALELDDSALYLCASSRTSGVLEQFFGPGTRLTVL.

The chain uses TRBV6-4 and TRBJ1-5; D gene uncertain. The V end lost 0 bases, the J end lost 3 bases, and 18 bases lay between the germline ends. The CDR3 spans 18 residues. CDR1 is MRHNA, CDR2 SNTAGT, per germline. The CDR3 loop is CASSDSSGMVPDNQPQHF. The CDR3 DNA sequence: TGTGCCAGCAGTGACTCATCGGGTATGGTCCCGGACAATCAGCCCCAGCATTTT.

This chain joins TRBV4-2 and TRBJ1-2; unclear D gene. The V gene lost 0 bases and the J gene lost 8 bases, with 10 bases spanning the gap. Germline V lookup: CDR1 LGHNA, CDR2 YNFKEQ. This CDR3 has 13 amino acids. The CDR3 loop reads CASSQDSLLGYTF. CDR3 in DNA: TGTGCCAGCAGCCAAGACTCCCTTTTGGGCTACACCTTC.

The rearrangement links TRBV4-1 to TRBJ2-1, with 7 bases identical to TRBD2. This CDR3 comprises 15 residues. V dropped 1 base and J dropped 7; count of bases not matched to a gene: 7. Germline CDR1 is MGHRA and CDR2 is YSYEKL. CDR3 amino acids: CASSQVVPAGNEQFF. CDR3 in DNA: TGCGCCAGCAGCCAAGTTGTACCAGCGGGGAATGAGCAGTTCTTC.

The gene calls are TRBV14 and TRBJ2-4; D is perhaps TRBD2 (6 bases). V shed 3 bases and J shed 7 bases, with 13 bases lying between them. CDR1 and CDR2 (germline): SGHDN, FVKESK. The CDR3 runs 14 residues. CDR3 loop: CASSHDSGGNIQYF. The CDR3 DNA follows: TGTGCCAGCAGCCACGACAGTGGAGGGAACATTCAGTACTTC.

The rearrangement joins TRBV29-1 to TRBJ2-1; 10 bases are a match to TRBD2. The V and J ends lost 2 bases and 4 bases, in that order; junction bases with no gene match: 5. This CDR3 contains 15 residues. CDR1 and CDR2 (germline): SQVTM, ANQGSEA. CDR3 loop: CSVELVAGGYNEQFF. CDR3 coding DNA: TGCAGCGTTGAATTGGTAGCGGGGGGTTACAATGAGCAGTTCTTC.

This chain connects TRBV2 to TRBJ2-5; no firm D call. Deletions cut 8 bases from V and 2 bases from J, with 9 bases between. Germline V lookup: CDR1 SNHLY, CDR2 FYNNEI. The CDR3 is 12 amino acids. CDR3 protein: CASSARQETQYF. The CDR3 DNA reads TGTGCCAGCTCCGCCAGACAAGAGACCCAGTACTTC.

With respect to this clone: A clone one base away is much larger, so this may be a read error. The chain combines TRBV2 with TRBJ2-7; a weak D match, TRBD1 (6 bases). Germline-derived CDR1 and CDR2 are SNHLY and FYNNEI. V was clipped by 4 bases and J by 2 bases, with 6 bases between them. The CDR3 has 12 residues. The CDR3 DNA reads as TGTGCCAGCAGTGGGGACACCTACGAGCAGTACTTC. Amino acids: CASSGDTYEQYF.

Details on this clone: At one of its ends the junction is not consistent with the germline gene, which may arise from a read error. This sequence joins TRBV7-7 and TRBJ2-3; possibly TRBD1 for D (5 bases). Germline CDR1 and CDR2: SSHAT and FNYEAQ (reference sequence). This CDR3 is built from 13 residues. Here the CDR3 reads CASSLQATDTQYF. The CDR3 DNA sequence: TGTGCTAGCAGCTTACAGGCCACAGATACGCAGTATTTT.

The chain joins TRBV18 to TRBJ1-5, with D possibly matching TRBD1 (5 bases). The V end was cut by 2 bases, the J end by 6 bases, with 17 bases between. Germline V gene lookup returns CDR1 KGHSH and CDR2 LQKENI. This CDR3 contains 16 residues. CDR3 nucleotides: TGTGCCAGCTCACCAGGGATTCAGGGCGGGGGTCAGCCCCAGCATTTT. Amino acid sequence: CASSPGIQGGGQPQHF. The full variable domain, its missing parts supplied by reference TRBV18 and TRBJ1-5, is NAGVMQNPRHLVRRRGQEARLRCSPMKGHSHVYWYRQLPEEGLKFMVYLQKENIIDESGMPKERFSAEFPKEGPSILRIQQVVRGDSAAYFCASSPGIQGGGQPQHFGDGTRLSIL.

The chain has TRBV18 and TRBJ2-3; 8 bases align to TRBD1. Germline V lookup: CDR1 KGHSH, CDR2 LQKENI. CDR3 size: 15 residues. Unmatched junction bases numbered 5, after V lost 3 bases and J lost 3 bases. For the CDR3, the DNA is TGTGCCAGCTCACCGCGCCAGGGGGCAACAGATACGCAGTATTTT. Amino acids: CASSPRQGATDTQYF.

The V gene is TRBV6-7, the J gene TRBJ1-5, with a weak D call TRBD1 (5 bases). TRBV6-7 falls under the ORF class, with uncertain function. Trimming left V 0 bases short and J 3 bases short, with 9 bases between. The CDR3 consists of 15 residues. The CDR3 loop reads CASSYSRQNNQPQHF. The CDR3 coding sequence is TGTGCCAGCAGTTACTCCAGACAGAACAATCAGCCCCAGCATTTT.

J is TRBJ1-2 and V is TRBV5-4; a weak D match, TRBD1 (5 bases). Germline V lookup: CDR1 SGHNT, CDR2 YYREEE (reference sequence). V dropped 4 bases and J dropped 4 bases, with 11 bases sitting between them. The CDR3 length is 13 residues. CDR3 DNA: TGTGCCAGCAGCCAGGGATCCTTCTATGGCTACACCTTC. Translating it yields CASSQGSFYGYTF.

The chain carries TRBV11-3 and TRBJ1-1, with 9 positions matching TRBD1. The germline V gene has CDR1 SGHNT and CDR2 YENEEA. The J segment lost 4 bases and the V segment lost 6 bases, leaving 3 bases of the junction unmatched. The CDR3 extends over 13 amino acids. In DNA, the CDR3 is TGTGCCAGCAGTAGGACAGGGGTCACTGAAGCTTTCTTT. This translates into CASSRTGVTEAFF. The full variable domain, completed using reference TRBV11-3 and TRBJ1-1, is EAGVVQSPRYKIIEKKQPVAFWCNPISGHNTLYWYLQNLGQGPELLIRYENEEAVDDSQLPKDRFSAERLKGVDSTLKIQPAELGDSAVYLCASSRTGVTEAFFGQGTRLTVV.

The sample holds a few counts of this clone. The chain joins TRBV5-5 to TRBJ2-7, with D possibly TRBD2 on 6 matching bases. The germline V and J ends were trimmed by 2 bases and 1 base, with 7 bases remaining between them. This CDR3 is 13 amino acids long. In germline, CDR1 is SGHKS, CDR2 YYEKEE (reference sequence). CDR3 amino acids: CASSFSGSYEQYF. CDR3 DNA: TGTGCCAGCAGCTTTAGCGGATCCTACGAGCAGTACTTC.

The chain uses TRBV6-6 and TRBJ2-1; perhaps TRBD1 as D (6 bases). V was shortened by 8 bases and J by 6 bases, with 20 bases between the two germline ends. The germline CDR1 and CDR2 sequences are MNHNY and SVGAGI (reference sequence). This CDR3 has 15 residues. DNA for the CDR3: TGTGCCAGCCGGAAGCCAGGGGCTAGGGGCAATGAGCAGTTCTTC. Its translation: CASRKPGARGNEQFF.

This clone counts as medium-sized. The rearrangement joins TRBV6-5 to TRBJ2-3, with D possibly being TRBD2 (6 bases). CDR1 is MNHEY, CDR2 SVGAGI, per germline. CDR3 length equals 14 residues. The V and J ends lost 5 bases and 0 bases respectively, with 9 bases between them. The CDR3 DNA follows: TGTGCCAGCAGTGTTCGGGGGAGCACAGATACGCAGTATTTT. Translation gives CASSVRGSTDTQYF.

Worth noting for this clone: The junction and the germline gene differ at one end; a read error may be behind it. The CDR3 reads CASSLDREETQYF. The CDR3 bases are TGTGCTAGCAGCTTAGACAGGGAAGAGACCCAGTACTTC. The chain uses TRBV7-7 and TRBJ2-5, with 7 bases lining up with TRBD1. The germline V gene encodes CDR1 SSHAT and CDR2 FNYEAQ (reference sequence). This CDR3 comprises 13 residues.

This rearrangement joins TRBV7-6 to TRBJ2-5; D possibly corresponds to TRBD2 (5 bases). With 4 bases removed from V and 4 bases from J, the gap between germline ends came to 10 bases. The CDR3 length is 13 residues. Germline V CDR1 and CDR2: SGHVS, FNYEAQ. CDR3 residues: CASSSGVTETQYF. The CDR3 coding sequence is TGTGCCAGCAGCTCCGGGGTCACAGAGACCCAGTACTTC.

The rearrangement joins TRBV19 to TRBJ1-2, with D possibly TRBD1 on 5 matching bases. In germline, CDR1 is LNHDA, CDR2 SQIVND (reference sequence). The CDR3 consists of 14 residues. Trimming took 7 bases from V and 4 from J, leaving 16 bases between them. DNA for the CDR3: TGTGCCAGTATTGGGAAGACGGGGGTCTATGGCTACACCTTC. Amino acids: CASIGKTGVYGYTF. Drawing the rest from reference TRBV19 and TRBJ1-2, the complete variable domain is DGGITQSPKYLFRKEGQNVTLSCEQNLNHDAMYWYRQDPGQGLRLIYYSQIVNDFQKGDIAEGYSVSREKKESFPLTVTSAQKNPTAFYLCASIGKTGVYGYTFGSGTRLTVV.